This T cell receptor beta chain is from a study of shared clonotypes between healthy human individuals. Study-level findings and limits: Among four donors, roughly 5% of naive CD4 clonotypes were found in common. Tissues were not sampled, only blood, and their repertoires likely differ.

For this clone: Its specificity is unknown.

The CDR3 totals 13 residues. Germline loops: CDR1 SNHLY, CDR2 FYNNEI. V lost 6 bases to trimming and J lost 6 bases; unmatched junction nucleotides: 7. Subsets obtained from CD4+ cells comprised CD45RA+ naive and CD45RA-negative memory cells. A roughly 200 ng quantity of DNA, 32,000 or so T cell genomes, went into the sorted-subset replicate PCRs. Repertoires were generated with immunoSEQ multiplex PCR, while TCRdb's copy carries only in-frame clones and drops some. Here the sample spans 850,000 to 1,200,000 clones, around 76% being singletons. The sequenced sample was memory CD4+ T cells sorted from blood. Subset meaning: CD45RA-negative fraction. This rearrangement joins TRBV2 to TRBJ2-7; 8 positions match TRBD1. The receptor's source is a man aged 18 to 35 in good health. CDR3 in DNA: TGTGCCAGCAGAAGGACAGGGTCGGGCGAGCAGTACTTC. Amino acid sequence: CASRRTGSGEQYF.